The present T cell receptor (beta chain) was sequenced within a study of graft-versus-host responses after intestinal transplantation. V shed 4 bases and J 8 bases; nucleotides not matched to a gene: 5. Germline assignment: CDR1 MNHEY and CDR2 SMNVEV (reference sequence). The CDR3 totals 13 residues. The table came from immunoSEQ multiplex PCR; TCRdb's copy has only in-frame clones and leaves some out. The sample comprises 55,000 to 85,000 clones, roughly nine tenths of which are singletons, and roughly 2.6% rests with the top ten. About this clone itself: Its matching antigen is unknown.

The specimen comprised unstimulated CD8+ T cells sorted from spleen or lymph node cells, sampled before intestinal transplant. The sequence was collected from a human donor who received an intestinal transplant. The V and J genes are TRBV27 and TRBJ2-1; 7 nucleotides line up with TRBD2. CDR3 in amino acids: CASSWGLFHEQFF. In DNA, the CDR3 is TGTGCCAGCAGTTGGGGACTATTCCATGAGCAGTTCTTC.